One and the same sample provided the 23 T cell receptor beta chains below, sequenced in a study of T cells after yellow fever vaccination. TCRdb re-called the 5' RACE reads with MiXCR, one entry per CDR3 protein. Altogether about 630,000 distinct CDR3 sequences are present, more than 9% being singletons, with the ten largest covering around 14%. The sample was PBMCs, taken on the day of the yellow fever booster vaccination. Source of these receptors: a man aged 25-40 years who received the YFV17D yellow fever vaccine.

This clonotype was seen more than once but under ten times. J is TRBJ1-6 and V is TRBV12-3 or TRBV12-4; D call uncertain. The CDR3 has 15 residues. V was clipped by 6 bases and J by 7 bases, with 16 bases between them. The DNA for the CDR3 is TGTGCCAGCAGGGAAGACAACCACGCAAATTCACCCCTCCACTTT. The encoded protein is CASREDNHANSPLHF.

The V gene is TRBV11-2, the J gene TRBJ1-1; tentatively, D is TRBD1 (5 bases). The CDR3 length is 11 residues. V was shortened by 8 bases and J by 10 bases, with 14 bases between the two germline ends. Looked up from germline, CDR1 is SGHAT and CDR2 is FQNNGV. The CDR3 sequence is CASPGGGGAFF. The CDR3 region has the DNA TGTGCCAGCCCGGGGGGAGGTGGAGCTTTCTTT.

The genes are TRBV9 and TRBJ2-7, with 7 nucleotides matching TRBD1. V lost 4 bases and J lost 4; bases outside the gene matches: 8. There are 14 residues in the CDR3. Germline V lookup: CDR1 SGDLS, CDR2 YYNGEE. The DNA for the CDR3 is TGTGCCAGCAGCCGACAGGGCGTCGATTACGAGCAGTACTTC. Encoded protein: CASSRQGVDYEQYF.

CDR3: CATQDGYEQYF. DNA for the CDR3: TGTGCCACTCAGGACGGCTACGAGCAGTACTTC. The V call is TRBV19, the J call TRBJ2-7; D unclear. Trimming pared 10 bases from V and 3 bases from J, leaving 10 bases between. The CDR3 is 11 residues long. CDR1 LNHDA and CDR2 SQIVND come from the germline V gene (reference sequence).

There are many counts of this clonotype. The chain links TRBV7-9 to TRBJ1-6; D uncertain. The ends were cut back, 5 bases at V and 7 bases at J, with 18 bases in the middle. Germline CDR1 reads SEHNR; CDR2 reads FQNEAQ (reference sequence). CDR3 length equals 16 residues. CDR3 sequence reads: CASSQMDLLSNSPLHF. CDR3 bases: TGTGCCAGCAGCCAGATGGACCTACTATCCAATTCACCCCTCCACTTT. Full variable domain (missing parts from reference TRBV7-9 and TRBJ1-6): DTGVSQNPRHKITKRGQNVTFRCDPISEHNRLYWYRQTLGQGPEFLTYFQNEAQLEKSRLLSDRFSAERPKGSFSTLEIQRTEQGDSAMYLCASSQMDLLSNSPLHFGNGTRLTVT.

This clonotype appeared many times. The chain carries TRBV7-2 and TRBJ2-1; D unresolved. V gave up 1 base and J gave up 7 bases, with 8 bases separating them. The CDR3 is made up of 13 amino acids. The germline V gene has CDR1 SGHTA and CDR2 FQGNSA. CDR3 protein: CASSLVIGNEQFF. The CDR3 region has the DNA TGTGCCAGCAGCTTAGTAATCGGTAATGAGCAGTTCTTC. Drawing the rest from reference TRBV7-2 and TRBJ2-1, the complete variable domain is GAGVSQSPSNKVTEKGKDVELRCDPISGHTALYWYRQSLGQGLEFLIYFQGNSAPDKSGLPSDRFSAERTGGSVSTLTIQRTQQEDSAVYLCASSLVIGNEQFFGPGTRLTVL.

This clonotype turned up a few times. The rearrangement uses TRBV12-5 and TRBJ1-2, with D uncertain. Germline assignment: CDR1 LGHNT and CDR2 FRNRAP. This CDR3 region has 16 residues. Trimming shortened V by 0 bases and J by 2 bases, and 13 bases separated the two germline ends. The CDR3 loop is CASGLVSGRLNYGYTF. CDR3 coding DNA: TGTGCTAGTGGTTTGGTATCTGGGCGTCTGAACTATGGCTACACCTTC.

The CDR3 loop reads CASRGSSDRSSYEQYF. The CDR3 DNA reads TGTGCCAGCAGGGGTAGCTCGGACAGGAGCTCCTACGAGCAGTACTTC. The chain couples TRBV25-1 to TRBJ2-7, with 7 positions matching TRBD1. With V trimmed by 6 bases and J by 0 bases, 11 bases remained unmatched. Germline lookup yields CDR1 MGHDK and CDR2 SYGVNS. CDR3 length equals 16 residues.

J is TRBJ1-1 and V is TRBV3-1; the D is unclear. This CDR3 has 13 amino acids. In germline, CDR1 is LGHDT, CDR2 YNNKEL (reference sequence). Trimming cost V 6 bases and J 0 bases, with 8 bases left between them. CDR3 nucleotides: TGTGCCAGCAGGCCCACGATGAACACTGAAGCTTTCTTT. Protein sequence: CASRPTMNTEAFF.

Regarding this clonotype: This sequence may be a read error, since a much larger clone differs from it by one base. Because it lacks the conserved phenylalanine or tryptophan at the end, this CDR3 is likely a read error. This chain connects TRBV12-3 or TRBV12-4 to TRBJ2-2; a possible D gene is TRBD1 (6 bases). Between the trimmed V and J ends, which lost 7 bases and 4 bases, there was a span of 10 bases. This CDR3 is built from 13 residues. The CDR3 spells CASTTGFTGELFS. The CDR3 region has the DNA TGTGCCAGCACCACAGGGTTCACCGGGGAGCTGTTTTCT.

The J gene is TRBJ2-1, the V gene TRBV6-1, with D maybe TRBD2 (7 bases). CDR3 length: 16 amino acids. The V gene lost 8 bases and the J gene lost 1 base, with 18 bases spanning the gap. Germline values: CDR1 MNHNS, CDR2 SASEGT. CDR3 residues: CASRRGGALSYNEQFF. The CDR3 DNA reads TGTGCCAGCCGAAGGGGGGGAGCCTTATCCTACAATGAGCAGTTCTTC.

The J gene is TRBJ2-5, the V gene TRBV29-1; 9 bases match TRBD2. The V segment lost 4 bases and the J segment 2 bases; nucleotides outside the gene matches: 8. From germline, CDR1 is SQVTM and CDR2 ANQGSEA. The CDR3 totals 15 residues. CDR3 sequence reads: CSVALSGGHQETQYF. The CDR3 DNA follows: TGCAGCGTTGCGCTCAGCGGGGGGCATCAAGAGACCCAGTACTTC.

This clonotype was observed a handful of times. CDR3 protein: CASSPARLAKNIQYF. The CDR3 coding sequence is TGTGCCAGCAGTCCAGCGCGGTTAGCCAAAAACATTCAGTACTTC. The chain is built from TRBV27 and TRBJ2-4, with unresolved D. This CDR3 has 15 residues. Germline V gene sequence: CDR1 MNHEY, CDR2 SMNVEV (reference sequence). V dropped 5 bases and J dropped 0 bases, with 11 bases sitting between them.

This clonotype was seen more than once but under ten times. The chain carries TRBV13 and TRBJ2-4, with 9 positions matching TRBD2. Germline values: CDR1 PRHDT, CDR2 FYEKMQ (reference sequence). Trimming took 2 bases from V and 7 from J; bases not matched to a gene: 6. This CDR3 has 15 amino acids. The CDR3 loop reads CASSLPLAGLNIQYF. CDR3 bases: TGTGCCAGCAGCTTACCCCTAGCGGGACTGAACATTCAGTACTTC.

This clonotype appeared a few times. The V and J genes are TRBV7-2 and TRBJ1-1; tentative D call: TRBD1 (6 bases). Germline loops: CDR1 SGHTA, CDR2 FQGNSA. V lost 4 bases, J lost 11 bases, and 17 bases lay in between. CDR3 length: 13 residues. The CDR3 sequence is CASSSPGARWAFF. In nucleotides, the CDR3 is TGTGCCAGCAGCTCACCGGGGGCCCGATGGGCTTTCTTT.

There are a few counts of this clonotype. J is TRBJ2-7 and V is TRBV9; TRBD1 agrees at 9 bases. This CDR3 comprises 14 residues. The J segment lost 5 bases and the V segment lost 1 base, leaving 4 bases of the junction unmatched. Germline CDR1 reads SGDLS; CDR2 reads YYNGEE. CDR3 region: CASSVTGGRDEQYF. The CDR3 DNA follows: TGTGCCAGCAGCGTAACAGGGGGCCGGGACGAGCAGTACTTC.

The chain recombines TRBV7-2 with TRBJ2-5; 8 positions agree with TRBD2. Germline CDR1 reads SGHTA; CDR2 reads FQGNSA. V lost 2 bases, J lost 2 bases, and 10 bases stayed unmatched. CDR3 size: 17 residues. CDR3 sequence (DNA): TGTGCCAGCAGCTTACGACGGGGGGGGCATACTCAAGAGACCCAGTACTTC. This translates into CASSLRRGGHTQETQYF.

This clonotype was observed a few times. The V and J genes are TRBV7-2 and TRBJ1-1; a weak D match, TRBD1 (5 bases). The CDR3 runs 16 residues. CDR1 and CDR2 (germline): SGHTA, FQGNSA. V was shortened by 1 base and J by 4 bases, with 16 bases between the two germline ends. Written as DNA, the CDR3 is TGTGCCAGCAGCTTAGTTGCGCTCAGGGCCTTCACTGAAGCTTTCTTT. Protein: CASSLVALRAFTEAFF.

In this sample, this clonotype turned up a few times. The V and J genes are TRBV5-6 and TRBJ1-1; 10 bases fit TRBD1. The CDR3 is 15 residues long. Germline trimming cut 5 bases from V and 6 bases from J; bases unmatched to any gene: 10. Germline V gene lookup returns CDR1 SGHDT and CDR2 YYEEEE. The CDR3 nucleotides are TGTGCCAGCAGGTTGACAGGGGGCGGTTTCTCTGAAGCTTTCTTT. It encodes CASRLTGGGFSEAFF.

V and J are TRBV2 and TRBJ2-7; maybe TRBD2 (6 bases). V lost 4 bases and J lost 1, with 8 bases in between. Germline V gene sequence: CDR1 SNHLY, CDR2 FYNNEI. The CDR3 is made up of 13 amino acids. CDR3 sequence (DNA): TGTGCCAGCAGTGGAGCGGGTTCCTACGAGCAGTACTTC. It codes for CASSGAGSYEQYF.

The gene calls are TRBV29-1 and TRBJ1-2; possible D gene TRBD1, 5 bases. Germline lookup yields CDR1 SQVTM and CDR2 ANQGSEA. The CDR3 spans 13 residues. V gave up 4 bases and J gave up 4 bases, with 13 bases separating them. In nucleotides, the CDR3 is TGCAGCGTTGTAAAGGGGCATGGCTATGGCTACACCTTC. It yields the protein CSVVKGHGYGYTF.

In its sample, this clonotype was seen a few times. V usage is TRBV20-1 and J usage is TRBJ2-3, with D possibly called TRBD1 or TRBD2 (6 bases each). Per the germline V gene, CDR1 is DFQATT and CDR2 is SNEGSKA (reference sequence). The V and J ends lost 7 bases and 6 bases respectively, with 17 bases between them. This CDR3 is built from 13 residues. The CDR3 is CSGGATSRDTQYF. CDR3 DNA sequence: TGCAGTGGGGGGGCGACGTCGCGGGATACGCAGTATTTT.

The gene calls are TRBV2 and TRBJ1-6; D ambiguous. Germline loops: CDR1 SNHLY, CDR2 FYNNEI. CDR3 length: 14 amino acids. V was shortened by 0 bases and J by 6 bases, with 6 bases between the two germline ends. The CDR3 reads CASSEATANSPLHF. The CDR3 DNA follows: TGTGCCAGCAGTGAAGCAACAGCTAATTCACCCCTCCACTTT.